A single sample is the source of the 14 T cell receptor beta chains below, sequenced in a study of blood T cell repertoires in COVID-19. Data came from immunoSEQ multiplex PCR; TCRdb stores just in-frame clones and leaves some out. The sample contains about 97,000 clones, about 85% of which appear only once. Sample: peripheral blood. Every receptor here comes from a woman between 50 and 59 years old with COVID-19, enrolled during active disease.

This clone occurred once. The J gene is TRBJ2-2, the V gene TRBV7-2, with D maybe TRBD1 (6 bases). V lost 5 bases and J lost 4, with 11 bases in between. Germline values: CDR1 SGHTA, CDR2 FQGNSA. The CDR3 has 14 residues. The CDR3 protein is CASSLTGFTGELFF. In DNA, the CDR3 is TGTGCCAGCAGCCTCACAGGGTTCACCGGGGAGCTGTTTTTT.

As regards this clone: One end of the junction varies from germline; a read error may be responsible. The chain carries TRBV7-7 and TRBJ2-7, with D possibly TRBD1 on 6 matching bases. Germline V gene sequence: CDR1 SSHAT, CDR2 FNYEAQ (reference sequence). The CDR3 has 15 amino acids. The CDR3 here is CASSPGTMRPYEQYF. The CDR3 DNA sequence: TGTGCTAGCAGCCCAGGGACAATGAGGCCCTACGAGCAGTACTTC.

In this sample, this clone turned up a few times. The chain recombines TRBV3-1 (or the pseudogene TRBV3-2) with TRBJ2-7; possibly TRBD2 for D (7 bases). Germline V gene data show CDR1 as LGHDT and CDR2 as YNNKEL (reference sequence). V was trimmed by 1 base and J by 5 bases, leaving 12 bases between them. The length of the CDR3 is 14 residues. In DNA, the CDR3 is TGTGCCAGCAGCCAAGCTTGGGAGGGGGACGAGCAGTACTTC. Translating it yields CASSQAWEGDEQYF.

The chain combines TRBV6-5 with TRBJ1-5; no clear D gene. This CDR3 is 15 amino acids long. Germline assignment: CDR1 MNHEY and CDR2 SVGAGI. Trimming pared 7 bases from V and 2 bases from J, leaving 15 bases between. The CDR3 nucleotides are TGTGCCAGCAACTTGTGGGGAGAGGGCAATCAGCCCCAGCATTTT. It codes for CASNLWGEGNQPQHF.

V gene TRBV19 combines with J gene TRBJ2-7; TRBD1 agrees at 8 bases. V was pared by 2 bases and J by 2 bases, with 2 bases of the junction left unmatched. CDR3 length: 14 residues. CDR1 is LNHDA and CDR2 is SQIVND in the germline V gene (reference sequence). CDR3 sequence: CASSIKTGAYEQYF. Here the CDR3 DNA reads TGTGCCAGTAGTATAAAGACAGGGGCCTACGAGCAGTACTTC.

The chain couples TRBV30 to TRBJ1-6; no definite D call. Germline CDR1 and CDR2: GTSNPN and SVGIG (reference sequence). CDR3 length: 12 amino acids. Trimming took off 4 bases at V and 8 bases at J, with 9 bases between the two ends. The CDR3 region is CAWNEGYSPLHF. In DNA, the CDR3 is TGTGCCTGGAATGAGGGATATTCACCCCTCCACTTT.

The J gene is TRBJ2-5, the V gene TRBV3-1 (or the pseudogene TRBV3-2); TRBD2 aligns across 8 bases. V gave up 4 bases and J gave up 0 bases; unmatched junction bases: 10. Germline CDR1 reads LGHDT; CDR2 reads YNNKEL (reference sequence). The CDR3 is 17 amino acids. DNA of the CDR3: TGTGCCAGCAGCCCCCCGTTGGGGCGGGGGGACCAAGAGACCCAGTACTTC. Protein product: CASSPPLGRGDQETQYF.

The chain has TRBV15 and TRBJ2-5; D uncertain. Trimming pared 0 bases from V and 4 bases from J, leaving 6 bases between. The CDR3 is 13 amino acids. Germline loops: CDR1 LNHNV, CDR2 YYDKDF (reference sequence). The CDR3 DNA sequence: TGTGCCACCAGCAGAGATCGGGTAGAGACCCAGTACTTC. It is translated as CATSRDRVETQYF. The full variable domain, with the rest looked up from reference TRBV15 and TRBJ2-5, is DAMVIQNPRYQVTQFGKPVTLSCSQTLNHNVMYWYQQKSSQAPKLLFHYYDKDFNNEADTPDNFQSRRPNTSFCFLDIRSPGLGDTAMYLCATSRDRVETQYFGPGTRLLVL.

This clone was seen more than once but under ten times. The CDR3 region has the DNA TGTGCCAGCAGTTTACCCGGCAATGAGCAGTTCTTC. This encodes CASSLPGNEQFF. The rearrangement joins TRBV27 to TRBJ2-1; no firm D call. CDR3 length equals 12 residues. Trimming removed 2 bases at V and 6 bases at J, with 5 bases between. Germline V gene data show CDR1 as MNHEY and CDR2 as SMNVEV (reference sequence).

The chain combines TRBV18 with TRBJ2-7; TRBD2 is a possible D gene (6 bases). V lost 0 bases, J lost 2 bases, and 14 bases lay in between. The CDR3 covers 16 residues. Germline loops: CDR1 KGHSH, CDR2 LQKENI. DNA for the CDR3: TGTGCCAGCTCACCACCGGTGGAGGGACTGACCTACGAGCAGTACTTC. It specifies CASSPPVEGLTYEQYF. Combining the CDR3 with reference TRBV18 and TRBJ2-7 gives the whole variable domain NAGVMQNPRHLVRRRGQEARLRCSPMKGHSHVYWYRQLPEEGLKFMVYLQKENIIDESGMPKERFSAEFPKEGPSILRIQQVVRGDSAAYFCASSPPVEGLTYEQYFGPGTRLTVT.

The chain has TRBV30 and TRBJ1-1; 7 positions match TRBD1. Unmatched junction bases numbered 12, after V lost 3 bases and J lost 2 bases. Germline V gives CDR1 GTSNPN, CDR2 SVGIG (reference sequence). The CDR3 covers 16 residues. The CDR3 DNA reads as TGTGCCTGGAGAAGAACCCGGGACAGCCGAAACACTGAAGCTTTCTTT. Its protein product is CAWRRTRDSRNTEAFF.

The chain combines TRBV28 with TRBJ2-2; 10 positions match TRBD1. The CDR3 runs 17 residues. Germline trimming cut 9 bases from V and 5 bases from J; bases unmatched to any gene: 15. Germline-derived CDR1 and CDR2 are MDHEN and SYDVKM. CDR3 sequence reads: CASLMLTGGGRTGELFF. CDR3 DNA sequence: TGTGCCAGTTTGATGCTGACAGGGGGCGGAAGGACCGGGGAGCTGTTTTTT.

V and J are TRBV19 and TRBJ2-4, with D tentatively TRBD1 (6 bases). The CDR3 is 14 amino acids. In germline, CDR1 is LNHDA, CDR2 SQIVND (reference sequence). Trimming shortened V by 2 bases and J by 5 bases, and 10 bases separated the two germline ends. CDR3 loop: CASSISRGENIQYF. The DNA of the CDR3 is TGTGCCAGTAGTATAAGCAGGGGAGAAAACATTCAGTACTTC.

The V and J genes are TRBV5-1 and TRBJ1-1, with TRBD1 matching 8 bases. From germline, CDR1 is SGHRS and CDR2 YFSETQ. The CDR3 length is 16 residues. With V trimmed by 4 bases and J by 1 base, 9 bases remained unmatched. The CDR3 DNA reads as TGCGCCAGCAGCCCCGGGACAGGAATAAGGAACACTGAAGCTTTCTTT. This translates into CASSPGTGIRNTEAFF.